The rows below give T cell receptor beta chains drawn from one sample of a study of vaccination effects on CD4 cells after COVID-19. The antigens of these receptors remain unknown. Clones were sequenced by immunoSEQ multiplex PCR, and TCRdb holds only the in-frame ones, with some missing. The repertoire holds just under 60,000 clones, with about 73% as singletons. This sample comprised CD4+ T cells from PBMCs cultured with HCoV-OC43 spike peptides, obtained after COVID-19 vaccination. These receptors came from a human donor who received a COVID-19 vaccine. CDR3s include the opening cysteine and the closing phenylalanine or tryptophan. Each record gives: clone size, J gene, D gene, V gene, CDR3 DNA, CDR3 protein. D genes are given only for firm matches. Clone size, where shown, is once, few, many, or a class for clones that have expanded.

abundance: few
j_gene: TRBJ1-5
d_gene: TRBD1
v_gene: TRBV7-8
CDR3nt: TGTGCCAGCAGCTGGAAACAGGGGGCGAGCAATCAGCCCCAGCATTTT
CDR3aa: CASSWKQGASNQPQHF

abundance: .
j_gene: TRBJ1-2
d_gene: .
v_gene: TRBV2
CDR3nt: TGTGCCAGCGTAGGGCCCGGGCGTGGCTACACCTTC
CDR3aa: CASVGPGRGYTF

abundance: .
j_gene: TRBJ2-1
d_gene: TRBD1
v_gene: TRBV10-3
CDR3nt: TGTGCCATCAGTGGGGGACAGGGGTACAATGAGCAGTTCTTC
CDR3aa: CAISGGQGYNEQFF

abundance: .
j_gene: TRBJ1-1
d_gene: TRBD1
v_gene: TRBV18
CDR3nt: TGTGCCAGCTCAGCCCTACAGGGGAGGTTGTGGAAAACTGAAGCTTTCTTT
CDR3aa: CASSALQGRLWKTEAFF

abundance: .
j_gene: TRBJ1-4
d_gene: .
v_gene: TRBV6-4
CDR3nt: TGTGCCAGCAAGGATAATGAAAAACTGTTTTTT
CDR3aa: CASKDNEKLFF

abundance: .
j_gene: TRBJ1-1
d_gene: .
v_gene: TRBV29-1
CDR3nt: TGCAGTGCTGCGTCCCCCTCTGGAGCTTTCTTT
CDR3aa: CSAASPSGAFF

abundance: .
j_gene: TRBJ1-2
d_gene: .
v_gene: TRBV20-1
CDR3nt: TGCAGCGCCGTTGTGCAAGATGGCTACACCTTC
CDR3aa: CSAVVQDGYTF

abundance: .
j_gene: TRBJ2-2
d_gene: .
v_gene: TRBV9
CDR3nt: TGTGCCAGCAGCGTAGGCGGGGCAGGGTTGACCGGGGAGCTGTTTTTT
CDR3aa: CASSVGGAGLTGELFF

abundance: once
j_gene: TRBJ2-5
d_gene: .
v_gene: TRBV6-5
CDR3nt: TGTGCCAGCAGTTATCGGAGGCAAGAGACCCAGTACTTC
CDR3aa: CASSYRRQETQYF

abundance: .
j_gene: TRBJ1-3
d_gene: .
v_gene: TRBV18
CDR3nt: TGTGCCAGCTCACCACAACTTAGGTTCTCTGGAAACACCATATATTTT
CDR3aa: CASSPQLRFSGNTIYF

abundance: .
j_gene: TRBJ1-2
d_gene: .
v_gene: TRBV19
CDR3nt: TGTGCCAGTAGTGTCAGGAACTATGGCTACACCTTC
CDR3aa: CASSVRNYGYTF

abundance: .
j_gene: TRBJ1-1
d_gene: TRBD1
v_gene: TRBV7-9
CDR3nt: TGTGCCAGCAGTTCGGGACAGGTGAACACTGAAGCTTTCTTT
CDR3aa: CASSSGQVNTEAFF

abundance: few
j_gene: TRBJ2-1
d_gene: TRBD2
v_gene: TRBV15
CDR3nt: TGTGCCACCAGCAGCCCACTAGCGGCCTTGTACAATGAGCAGTTCTTC
CDR3aa: CATSSPLAALYNEQFF

abundance: .
j_gene: TRBJ1-1
d_gene: .
v_gene: TRBV9
CDR3nt: TGTGCCAGCAGCGTTATTGCAGAAAATACTGAAGCTTTCTTT
CDR3aa: CASSVIAENTEAFF

abundance: .
j_gene: TRBJ2-1
d_gene: TRBD2
v_gene: TRBV30
CDR3nt: TGTGCCTGGAGTTCGACACGGGGGGGGACGGCCGATTACAATGAGCAGTTCTTC
CDR3aa: CAWSSTRGGTADYNEQFF

abundance: few
j_gene: TRBJ1-1
d_gene: .
v_gene: TRBV2
CDR3nt: TGTGCCAGCAGCCCAAACGAGCTAATGAACACTGAAGCTTTCTTT
CDR3aa: CASSPNELMNTEAFF

abundance: .
j_gene: TRBJ1-2
d_gene: .
v_gene: TRBV29-1
CDR3nt: TGCAGCGCCCAAGCCCCGGAGTCAGCGAGAAACTATGGCTACACCTTC
CDR3aa: CSAQAPESARNYGYTF

abundance: .
j_gene: TRBJ1-2
d_gene: .
v_gene: TRBV25-1
CDR3nt: TGTGCCAGCAGCGGGCCAACGAGGGACTATGGCTACACCTTC
CDR3aa: CASSGPTRDYGYTF

abundance: .
j_gene: TRBJ1-1
d_gene: .
v_gene: TRBV28
CDR3nt: TGTGCCAGCAATCGGGGGTTGAACACTGAAGCTTTCTTT
CDR3aa: CASNRGLNTEAFF

abundance: .
j_gene: TRBJ2-2
d_gene: .
v_gene: TRBV18
CDR3nt: TGTGCCAGCTCACCGCCGAACAGGGACACCGGGGAGCTGTTTTTT
CDR3aa: CASSPPNRDTGELFF

abundance: few
j_gene: TRBJ1-2
d_gene: .
v_gene: TRBV5-4
CDR3nt: TGTGCCAGCAGCAAGGATAATCTTGGCTACACCTTC
CDR3aa: CASSKDNLGYTF

abundance: few
j_gene: TRBJ1-1
d_gene: .
v_gene: TRBV3-1/TRBV3-2
CDR3nt: TGTGCCAGCAGCCTCAACGCCATGAACACTGAAGCTTTCTTT
CDR3aa: CASSLNAMNTEAFF

abundance: .
j_gene: TRBJ1-2
d_gene: TRBD1
v_gene: TRBV18
CDR3nt: TGTGCCAGCTCACCACGGGTGGGGACAGGGGCCTTTGGAGATGGCTACACCTTC
CDR3aa: CASSPRVGTGAFGDGYTF

abundance: .
j_gene: TRBJ2-6
d_gene: .
v_gene: TRBV7-3
CDR3nt: TGTGCCAGCAGAGGACAGTCCCCTTTATTCTCTGGGGCCAACGTCCTGACTTTC
CDR3aa: CASRGQSPLFSGANVLTF

abundance: .
j_gene: TRBJ2-2
d_gene: .
v_gene: TRBV27
CDR3nt: TGTGCCAGCAGTCCTCTGAGATCGGGGTACACCGGGGAGCTGTTTTTT
CDR3aa: CASSPLRSGYTGELFF

abundance: .
j_gene: TRBJ1-4
d_gene: .
v_gene: TRBV6-6
CDR3nt: TGTGCCAGCAGTCGGGACGGTGCAACTAATGAAAAACTGTTTTTT
CDR3aa: CASSRDGATNEKLFF

abundance: .
j_gene: TRBJ2-1
d_gene: TRBD1
v_gene: TRBV5-8
CDR3nt: TGTGCCACTAGAGACAGGGACCTTTACAATGAGCAGTTCTTC
CDR3aa: CATRDRDLYNEQFF

abundance: .
j_gene: TRBJ2-2
d_gene: TRBD2
v_gene: TRBV7-2
CDR3nt: TGTGCCAGCAGCCAGCGCGGGGGGGCCTTGAACACCGGGGAGCTGTTTTTT
CDR3aa: CASSQRGGALNTGELFF